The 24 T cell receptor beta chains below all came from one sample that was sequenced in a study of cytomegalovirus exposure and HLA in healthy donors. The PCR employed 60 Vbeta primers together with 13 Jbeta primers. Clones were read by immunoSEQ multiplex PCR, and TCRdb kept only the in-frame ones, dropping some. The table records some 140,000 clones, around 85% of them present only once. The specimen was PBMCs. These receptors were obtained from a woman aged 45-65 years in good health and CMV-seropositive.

The CDR3, as DNA: TGTGCCAGCAGCTTGGGCAGGGGAAATCGATACGAGCAGTACTTC. Translation gives CASSLGRGNRYEQYF. The rearrangement joins TRBV5-4 to TRBJ2-5, with TRBD1 as a possible D gene (6 bases). The end of the DNA is better explained by TRBJ2-7, so the J call may be wrong. The CDR3 loop spans 15 amino acids. Per the germline V gene, CDR1 is SGHNT and CDR2 is YYREEE (reference sequence).

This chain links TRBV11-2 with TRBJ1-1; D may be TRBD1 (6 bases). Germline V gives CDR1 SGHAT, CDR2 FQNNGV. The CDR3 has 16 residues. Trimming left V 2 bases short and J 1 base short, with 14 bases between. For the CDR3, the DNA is TGTGCCAGCAGCTTAAAAATGGCCAGGGGGAACACTGAAGCTTTCTTT. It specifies CASSLKMARGNTEAFF. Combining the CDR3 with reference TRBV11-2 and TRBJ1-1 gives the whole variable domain EAGVAQSPRYKIIEKRQSVAFWCNPISGHATLYWYQQILGQGPKLLIQFQNNGVVDDSQLPKDRFSAERLKGVDSTLKIQPAKLEDSAVYLCASSLKMARGNTEAFFGQGTRLTVV.

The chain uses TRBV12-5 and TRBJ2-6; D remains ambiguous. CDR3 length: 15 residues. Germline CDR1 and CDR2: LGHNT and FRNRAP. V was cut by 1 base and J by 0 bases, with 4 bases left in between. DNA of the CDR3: TGTGCTAGTGGTTTGGGACTCTCTGGGGCCAACGTCCTGACTTTC. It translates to CASGLGLSGANVLTF.

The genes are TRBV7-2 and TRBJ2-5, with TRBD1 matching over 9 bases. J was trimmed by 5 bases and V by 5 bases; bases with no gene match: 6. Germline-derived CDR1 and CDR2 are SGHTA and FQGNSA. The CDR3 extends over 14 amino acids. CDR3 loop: CASSPGQGYETQYF. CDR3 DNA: TGTGCCAGCAGCCCGGGACAGGGTTATGAGACCCAGTACTTC.

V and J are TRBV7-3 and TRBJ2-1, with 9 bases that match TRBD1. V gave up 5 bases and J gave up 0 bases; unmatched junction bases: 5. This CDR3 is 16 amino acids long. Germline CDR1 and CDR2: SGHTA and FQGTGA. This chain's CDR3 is CASSTRTGASYNEQFF. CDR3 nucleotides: TGTGCCAGCAGCACCCGGACAGGGGCCTCCTACAATGAGCAGTTCTTC. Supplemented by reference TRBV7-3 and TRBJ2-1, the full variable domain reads GAGVSQTPSNKVTEKGKYVELRCDPISGHTALYWYRQSLGQGPEFLIYFQGTGAADDSGLPNDRFFAVRPEGSVSTLKIQRTERGDSAVYLCASSTRTGASYNEQFFGPGTRLTVL.

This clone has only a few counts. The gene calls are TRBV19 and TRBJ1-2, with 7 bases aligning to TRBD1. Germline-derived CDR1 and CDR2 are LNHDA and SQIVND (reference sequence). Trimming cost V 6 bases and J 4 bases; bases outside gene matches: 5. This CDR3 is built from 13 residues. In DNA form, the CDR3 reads TGTGCCAGTAGGCAGGGGGGCCTCTATGGCTACACCTTC. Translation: CASRQGGLYGYTF.

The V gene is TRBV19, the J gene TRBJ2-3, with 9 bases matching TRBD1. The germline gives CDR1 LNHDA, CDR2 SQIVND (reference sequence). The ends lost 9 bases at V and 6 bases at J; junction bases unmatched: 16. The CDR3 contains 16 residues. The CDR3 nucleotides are TGTGCCAGCCAAATTGCAGGGACAGGGTCTTTTGATACGCAGTATTTT. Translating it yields CASQIAGTGSFDTQYF.

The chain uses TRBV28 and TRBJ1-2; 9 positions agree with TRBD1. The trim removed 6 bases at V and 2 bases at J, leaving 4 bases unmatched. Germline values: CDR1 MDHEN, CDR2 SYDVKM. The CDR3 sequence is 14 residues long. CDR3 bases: TGTGCCAGCAGGAGGACAGGGGTAAACTATGGCTACACCTTC. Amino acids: CASRRTGVNYGYTF.

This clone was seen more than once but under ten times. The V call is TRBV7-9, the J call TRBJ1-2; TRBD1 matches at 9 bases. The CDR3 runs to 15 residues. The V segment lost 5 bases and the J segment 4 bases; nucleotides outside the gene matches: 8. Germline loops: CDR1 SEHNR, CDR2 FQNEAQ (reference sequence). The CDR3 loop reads CASSASDRGLYGYTF. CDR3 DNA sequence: TGTGCCAGCAGCGCCTCGGACAGGGGCCTCTATGGCTACACCTTC.

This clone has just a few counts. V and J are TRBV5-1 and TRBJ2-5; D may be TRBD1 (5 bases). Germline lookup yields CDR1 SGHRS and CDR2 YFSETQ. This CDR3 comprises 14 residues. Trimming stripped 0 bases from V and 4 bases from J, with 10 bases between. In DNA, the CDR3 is TGCGCCAGCAGCTTGGGACAGAACCCAGAGACCCAGTACTTC. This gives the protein CASSLGQNPETQYF.

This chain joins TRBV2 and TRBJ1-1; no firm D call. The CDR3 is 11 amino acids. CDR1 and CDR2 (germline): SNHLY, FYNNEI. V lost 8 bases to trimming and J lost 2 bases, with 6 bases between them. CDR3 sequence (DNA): TGTGCCAGCTACGGTAACACTGAAGCTTTCTTT. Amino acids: CASYGNTEAFF.

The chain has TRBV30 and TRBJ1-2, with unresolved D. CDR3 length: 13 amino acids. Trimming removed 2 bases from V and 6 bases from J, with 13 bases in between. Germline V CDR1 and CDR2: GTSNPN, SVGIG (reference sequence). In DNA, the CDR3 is TGTGCCTGGAGTCCGCGGGAGTTGGATGGCTACACCTTC. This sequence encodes CAWSPRELDGYTF.

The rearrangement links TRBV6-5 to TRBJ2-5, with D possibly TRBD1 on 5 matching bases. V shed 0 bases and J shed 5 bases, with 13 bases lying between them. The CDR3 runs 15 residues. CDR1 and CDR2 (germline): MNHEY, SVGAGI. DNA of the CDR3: TGTGCCAGCAGTTACTCTTCGCCAGGGCGGGAGACCCAGTACTTC. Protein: CASSYSSPGRETQYF.

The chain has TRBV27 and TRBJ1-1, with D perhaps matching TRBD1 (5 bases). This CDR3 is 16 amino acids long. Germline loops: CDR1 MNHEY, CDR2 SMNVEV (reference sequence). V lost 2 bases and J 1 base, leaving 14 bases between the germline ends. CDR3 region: CASSLPDTTPNTEAFF. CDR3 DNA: TGTGCCAGCAGTTTACCGGACACCACACCGAACACTGAAGCTTTCTTT.

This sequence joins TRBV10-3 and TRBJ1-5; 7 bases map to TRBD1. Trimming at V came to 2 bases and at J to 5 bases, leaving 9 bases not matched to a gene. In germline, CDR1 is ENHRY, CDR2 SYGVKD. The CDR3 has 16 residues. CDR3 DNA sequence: TGTGCCATCAGTGAGGGCGGGACAGTTAACTATCAGCCCCAGCATTTT. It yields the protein CAISEGGTVNYQPQHF.

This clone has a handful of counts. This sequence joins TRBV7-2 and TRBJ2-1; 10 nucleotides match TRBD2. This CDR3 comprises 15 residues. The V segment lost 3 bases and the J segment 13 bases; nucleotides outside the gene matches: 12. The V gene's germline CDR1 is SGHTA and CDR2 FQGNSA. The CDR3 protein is CASSFQGTSDVEQFF. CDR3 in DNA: TGTGCCAGCAGCTTTCAAGGGACTAGCGATGTGGAACAGTTCTTC.

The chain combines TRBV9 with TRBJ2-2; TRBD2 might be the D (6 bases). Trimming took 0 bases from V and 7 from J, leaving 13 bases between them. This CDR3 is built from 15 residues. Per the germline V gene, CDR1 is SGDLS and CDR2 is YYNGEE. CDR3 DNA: TGTGCCAGCAGCGTAGTGGAGGGAACAGGCGGGGAGCTGTTTTTT. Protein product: CASSVVEGTGGELFF. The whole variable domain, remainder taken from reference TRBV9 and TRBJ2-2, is DSGVTQTPKHLITATGQRVTLRCSPRSGDLSVYWYQQSLDQGLQFLIQYYNGEERAKGNILERFSAQQFPDLHSELNLSSLELGDSALYFCASSVVEGTGGELFFGEGSRLTVL.

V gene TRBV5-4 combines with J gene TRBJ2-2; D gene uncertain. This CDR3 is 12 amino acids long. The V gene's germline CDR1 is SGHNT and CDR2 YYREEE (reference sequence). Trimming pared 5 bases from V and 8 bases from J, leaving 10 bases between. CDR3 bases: TGTGCCAGCAGGACTGAACGGGGGGAGCTGTTTTTT. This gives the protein CASRTERGELFF.

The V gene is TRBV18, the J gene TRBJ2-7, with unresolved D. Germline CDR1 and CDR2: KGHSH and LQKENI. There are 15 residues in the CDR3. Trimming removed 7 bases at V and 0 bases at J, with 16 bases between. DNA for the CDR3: TGTGCCAGCTTAAACGGTCAAGCAAGCTCCTACGAGCAGTACTTC. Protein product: CASLNGQASSYEQYF.

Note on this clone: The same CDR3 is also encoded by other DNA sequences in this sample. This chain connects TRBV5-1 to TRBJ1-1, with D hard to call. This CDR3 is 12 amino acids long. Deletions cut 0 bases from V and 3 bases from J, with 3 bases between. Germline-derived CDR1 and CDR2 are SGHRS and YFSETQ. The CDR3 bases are TGCGCCAGCAGCTTGGCAGACACTGAAGCTTTCTTT. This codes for CASSLADTEAFF.

The CDR3, as DNA: TGCGCCAGCAGCTCATCTCAGGGGGAAGAGACCCAGTACTTC. Its protein is CASSSSQGEETQYF. The chain recombines TRBV5-1 with TRBJ2-5, with TRBD1 matching 7 bases. With 3 bases clipped from V and 3 bases from J, the junction kept 5 bases outside the gene matches. CDR3 length: 14 residues. The germline gives CDR1 SGHRS, CDR2 YFSETQ.

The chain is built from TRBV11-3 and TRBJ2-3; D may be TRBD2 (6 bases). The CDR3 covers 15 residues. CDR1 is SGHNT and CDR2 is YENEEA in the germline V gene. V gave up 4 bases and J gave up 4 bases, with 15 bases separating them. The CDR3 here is CASSSRGERADTQYF. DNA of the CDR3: TGTGCCAGCAGCTCACGCGGGGAGAGGGCAGATACGCAGTATTTT.

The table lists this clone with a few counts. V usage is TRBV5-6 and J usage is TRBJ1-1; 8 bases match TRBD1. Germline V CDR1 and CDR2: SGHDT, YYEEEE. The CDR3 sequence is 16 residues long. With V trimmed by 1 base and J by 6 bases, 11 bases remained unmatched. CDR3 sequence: CASSLKGHRGGPEAFF. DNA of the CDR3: TGTGCCAGCAGCTTGAAGGGGCACAGGGGGGGACCTGAAGCTTTCTTT.

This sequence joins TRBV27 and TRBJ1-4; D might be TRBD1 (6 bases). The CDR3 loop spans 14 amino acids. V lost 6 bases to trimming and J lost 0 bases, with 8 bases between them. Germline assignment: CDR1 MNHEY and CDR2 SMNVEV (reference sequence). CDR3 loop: CASSPGATNEKLFF. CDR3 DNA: TGTGCCAGCAGCCCAGGGGCAACTAATGAAAAACTGTTTTTT.